The sequence of this TCR beta chain was determined in a study of blood T cell repertoires in COVID-19. On the study more broadly: Spain, Italy and the United States supplied samples that represented acute and convalescent COVID-19. In each case, the material was cDNA or gDNA derived from T cells, B-cell-depleted T cells, or PBMCs.

CDR3 size: 13 residues. V was pared by 3 bases and J by 6 bases, with 11 bases between. CDR1 is SGHDN and CDR2 is FVKESK in the germline V gene. Original processing notes: Researchers report that nucleated cell counts were estimated from reference gene primer amplification. TCRdb's copy holds only in-frame clones and misses some; the assay was immunoSEQ multiplex PCR. The D gene and trimming were derived from the DNA, and the V and J assignments and clone size from that table. Of about 270,000 clones listed, roughly 86% are singletons. The receptor's source is a woman in her sixties or seventies who had recovered from COVID-19. V gene TRBV14 combines with J gene TRBJ1-1; no clear D gene. The source material was peripheral blood. The CDR3 sequence: CASSQVGSAEAFF. Here the CDR3 DNA reads TGTGCCAGCAGCCAGGTTGGGAGCGCTGAAGCTTTCTTT.